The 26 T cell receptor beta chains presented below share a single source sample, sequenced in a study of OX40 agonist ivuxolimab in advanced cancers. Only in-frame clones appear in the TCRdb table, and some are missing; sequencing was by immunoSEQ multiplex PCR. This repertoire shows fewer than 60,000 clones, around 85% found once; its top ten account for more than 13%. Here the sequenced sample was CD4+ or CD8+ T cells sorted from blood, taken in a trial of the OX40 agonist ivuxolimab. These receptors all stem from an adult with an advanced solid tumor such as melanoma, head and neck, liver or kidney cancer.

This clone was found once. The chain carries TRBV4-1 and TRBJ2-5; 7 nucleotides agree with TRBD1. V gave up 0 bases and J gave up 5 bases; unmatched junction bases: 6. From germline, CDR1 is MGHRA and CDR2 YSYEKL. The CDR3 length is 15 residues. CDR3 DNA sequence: TGCGCCAGCAGCCAAGATACAGGGGTTCGTGAGACCCAGTACTTC. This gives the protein CASSQDTGVRETQYF.

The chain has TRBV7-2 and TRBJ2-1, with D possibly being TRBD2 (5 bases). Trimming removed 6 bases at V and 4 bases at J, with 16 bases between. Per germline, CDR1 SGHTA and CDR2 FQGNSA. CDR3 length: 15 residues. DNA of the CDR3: TGTGCCAGCAGTTACAGCGGCGGACTTTACAATGAGCAGTTCTTC. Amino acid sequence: CASSYSGGLYNEQFF.

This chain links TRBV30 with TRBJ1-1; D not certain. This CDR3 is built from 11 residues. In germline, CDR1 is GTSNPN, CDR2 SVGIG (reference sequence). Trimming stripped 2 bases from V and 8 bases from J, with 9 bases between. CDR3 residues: CAWSPGREAFF. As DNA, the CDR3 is TGTGCCTGGAGTCCAGGAAGGGAAGCTTTCTTT.

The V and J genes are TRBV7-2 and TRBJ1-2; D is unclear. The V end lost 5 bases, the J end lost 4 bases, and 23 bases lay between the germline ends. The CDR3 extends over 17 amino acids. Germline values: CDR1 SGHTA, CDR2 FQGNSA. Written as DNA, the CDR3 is TGTGCCAGCAGCCCGAGGCTTCCAGCTCGAAAGACCTATGGCTACACCTTC. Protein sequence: CASSPRLPARKTYGYTF. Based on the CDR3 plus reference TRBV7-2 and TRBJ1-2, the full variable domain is GAGVSQSPSNKVTEKGKDVELRCDPISGHTALYWYRQSLGQGLEFLIYFQGNSAPDKSGLPSDRFSAERTGGSVSTLTIQRTQQEDSAVYLCASSPRLPARKTYGYTFGSGTRLTVV.

The CDR3 region is CASRRTANTEAFF. The CDR3 region has the DNA TGCGCCAGCAGACGGACAGCTAACACTGAAGCTTTCTTT. The genes are TRBV10-2 and TRBJ1-1; the D gene is possibly TRBD1 (6 bases). The CDR3 loop spans 13 amino acids. Trimming removed 6 bases at V and 2 bases at J, with 10 bases between. The germline gives CDR1 WSHSY, CDR2 SAAADI.

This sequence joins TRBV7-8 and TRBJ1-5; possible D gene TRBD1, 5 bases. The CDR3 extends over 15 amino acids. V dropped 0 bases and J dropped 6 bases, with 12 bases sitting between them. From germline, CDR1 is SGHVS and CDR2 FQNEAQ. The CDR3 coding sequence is TGTGCCAGCAGCTTAGCCGGCAGGGCGAGTCAGCCCCAGCATTTT. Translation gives CASSLAGRASQPQHF. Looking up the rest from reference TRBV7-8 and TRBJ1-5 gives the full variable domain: GAGVSQSPRYKVAKRGQDVALRCDPISGHVSLFWYQQALGQGPEFLTYFQNEAQLDKSGLPSDRFFAERPEGSVSTLKIQRTQQEDSAVYLCASSLAGRASQPQHFGDGTRLSIL.

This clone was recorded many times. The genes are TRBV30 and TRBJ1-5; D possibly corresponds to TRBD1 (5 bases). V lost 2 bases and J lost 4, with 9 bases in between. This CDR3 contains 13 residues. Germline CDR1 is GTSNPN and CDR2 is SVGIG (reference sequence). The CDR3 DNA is TGTGCCTGGAGTCGGGACCAAAATCAGCCCCAGCATTTT. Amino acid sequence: CAWSRDQNQPQHF.

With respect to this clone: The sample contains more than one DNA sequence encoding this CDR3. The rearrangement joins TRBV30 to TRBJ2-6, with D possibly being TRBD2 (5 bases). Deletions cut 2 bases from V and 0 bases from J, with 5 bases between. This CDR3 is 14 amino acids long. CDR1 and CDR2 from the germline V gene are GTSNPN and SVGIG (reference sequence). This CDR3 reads CAWSRGSGANVLTF. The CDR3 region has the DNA TGTGCCTGGAGTCGGGGCTCTGGGGCCAACGTCCTGACTTTC.

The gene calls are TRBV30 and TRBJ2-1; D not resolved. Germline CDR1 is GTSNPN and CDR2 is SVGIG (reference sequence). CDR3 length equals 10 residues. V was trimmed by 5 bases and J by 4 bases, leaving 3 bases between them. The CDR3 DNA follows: TGTGCCTGGGCTTACAATGAGCAGTTCTTC. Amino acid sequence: CAWAYNEQFF.

The CDR3 sequence is CASSPAGDQPQHF. In DNA, the CDR3 is TGTGCCAGCAGCCCCGCGGGAGATCAGCCCCAGCATTTT. This rearrangement joins TRBV6-5 to TRBJ1-5, with D unclear. V was shortened by 6 bases and J by 5 bases, with 11 bases between the two germline ends. Per the germline V gene, CDR1 is MNHEY and CDR2 is SVGAGI. This CDR3 region has 13 residues.

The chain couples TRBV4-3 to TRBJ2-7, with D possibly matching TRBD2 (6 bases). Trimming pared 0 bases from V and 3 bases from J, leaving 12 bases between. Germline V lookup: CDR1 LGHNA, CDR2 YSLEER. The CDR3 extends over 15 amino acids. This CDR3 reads CASSQDRGVGYEQYF. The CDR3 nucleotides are TGCGCCAGCAGCCAAGATCGCGGGGTAGGCTACGAGCAGTACTTC.

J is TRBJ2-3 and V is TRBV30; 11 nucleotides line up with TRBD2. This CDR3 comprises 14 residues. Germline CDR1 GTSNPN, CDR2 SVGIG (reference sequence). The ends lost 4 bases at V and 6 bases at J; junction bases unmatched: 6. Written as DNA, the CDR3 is TGTGCCTGGAACGTAGCGGGGGGGCGGGATACGCAGTATTTT. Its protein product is CAWNVAGGRDTQYF.

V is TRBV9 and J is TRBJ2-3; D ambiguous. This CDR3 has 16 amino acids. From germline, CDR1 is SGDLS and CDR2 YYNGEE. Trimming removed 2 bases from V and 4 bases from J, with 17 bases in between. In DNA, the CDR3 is TGTGCCAGCAGCGTGGTGGGCTCAAACCCCGCAGATACGCAGTATTTT. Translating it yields CASSVVGSNPADTQYF.

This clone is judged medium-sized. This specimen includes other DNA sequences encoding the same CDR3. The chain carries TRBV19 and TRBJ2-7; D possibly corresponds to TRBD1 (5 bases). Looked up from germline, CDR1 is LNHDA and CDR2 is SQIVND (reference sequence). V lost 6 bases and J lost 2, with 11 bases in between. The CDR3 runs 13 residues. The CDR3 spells CASSLDSTYEQYF. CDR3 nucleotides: TGTGCCAGTAGCCTTGACAGTACCTACGAGCAGTACTTC.

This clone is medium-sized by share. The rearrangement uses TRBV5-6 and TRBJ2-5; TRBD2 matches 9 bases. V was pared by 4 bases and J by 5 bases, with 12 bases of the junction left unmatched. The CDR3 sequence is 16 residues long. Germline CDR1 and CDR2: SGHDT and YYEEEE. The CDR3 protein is CASSPPPAGGRETQYF. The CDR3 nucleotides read TGTGCCAGCAGCCCACCCCCGGCGGGGGGGCGGGAGACCCAGTACTTC.

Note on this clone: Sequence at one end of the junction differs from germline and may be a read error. CDR3 amino acids: CASTLPGFKGGENKFF. The CDR3, as DNA: TGTGCCAGCACCTTACCAGGGTTCAAAGGGGGCGAGAATAAGTTCTTC. This chain joins TRBV7-9 and TRBJ2-1, with 7 bases fitting TRBD1. CDR3 length: 16 residues. The germline gives CDR1 SEHNR, CDR2 FQNEAQ (reference sequence).

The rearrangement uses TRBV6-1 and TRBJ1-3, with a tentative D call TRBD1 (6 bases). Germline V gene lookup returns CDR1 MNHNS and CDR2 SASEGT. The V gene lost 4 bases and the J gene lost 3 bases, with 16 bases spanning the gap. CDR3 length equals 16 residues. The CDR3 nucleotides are TGTGCCAGCAGTGCGAAGGCAGGGGATTTTGGAAACACCATATATTTT. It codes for CASSAKAGDFGNTIYF.

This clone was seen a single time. The CDR3 DNA reads as TGCGCCAGCAGTGAGTCGGGTAGCTACTACAATGAGCAGTTCTTC. It codes for CASSESGSYYNEQFF. The gene calls are TRBV10-1 and TRBJ2-1; D unresolved. Trimming took off 0 bases at V and 3 bases at J, with 9 bases between the two ends. This CDR3 comprises 15 residues. Germline CDR1 reads WNHNN; CDR2 reads SYGVQD (reference sequence).

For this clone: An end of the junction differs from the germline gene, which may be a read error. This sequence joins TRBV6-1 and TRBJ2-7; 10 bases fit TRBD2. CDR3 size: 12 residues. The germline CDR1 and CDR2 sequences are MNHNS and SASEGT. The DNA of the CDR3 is TGTGCCAGCAGTGGGGAACCCCTAGCGGGGGTCTTC. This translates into CASSGEPLAGVF.

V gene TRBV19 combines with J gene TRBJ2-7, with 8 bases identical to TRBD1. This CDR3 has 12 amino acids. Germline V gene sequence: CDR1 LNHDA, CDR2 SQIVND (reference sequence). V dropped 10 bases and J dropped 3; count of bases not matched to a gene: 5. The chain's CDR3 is CATGQGIYEQYF. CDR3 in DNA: TGTGCCACCGGACAGGGCATCTACGAGCAGTACTTC.

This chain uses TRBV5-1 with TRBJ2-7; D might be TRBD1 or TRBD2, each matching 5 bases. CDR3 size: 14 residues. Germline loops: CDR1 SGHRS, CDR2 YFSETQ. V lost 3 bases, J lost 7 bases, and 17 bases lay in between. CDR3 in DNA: TGCGCCAGCAGCTCCGGGACGGGCCCCAAGGAGCAGTACTTC. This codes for CASSSGTGPKEQYF.

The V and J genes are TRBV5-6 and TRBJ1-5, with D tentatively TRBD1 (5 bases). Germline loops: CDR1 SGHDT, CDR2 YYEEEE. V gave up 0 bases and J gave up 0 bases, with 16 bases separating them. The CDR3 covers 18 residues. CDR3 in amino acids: CASSLGSGARISNQPQHF. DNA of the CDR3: TGTGCCAGCAGCTTGGGATCCGGGGCGCGGATTAGCAATCAGCCCCAGCATTTT.

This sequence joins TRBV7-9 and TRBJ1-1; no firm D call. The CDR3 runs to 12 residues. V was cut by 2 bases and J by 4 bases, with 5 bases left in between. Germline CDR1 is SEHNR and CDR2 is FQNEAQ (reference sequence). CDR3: CASSLQSTEAFF. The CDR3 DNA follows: TGTGCCAGCAGCTTACAATCCACTGAAGCTTTCTTT.

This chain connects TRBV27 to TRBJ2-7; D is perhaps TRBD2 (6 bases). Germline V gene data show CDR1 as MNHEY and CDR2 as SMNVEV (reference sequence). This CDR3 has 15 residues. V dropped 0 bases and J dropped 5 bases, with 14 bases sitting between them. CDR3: CASSLSVEGAHEQYF. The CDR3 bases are TGTGCCAGCAGTTTATCGGTGGAGGGCGCCCACGAGCAGTACTTC.

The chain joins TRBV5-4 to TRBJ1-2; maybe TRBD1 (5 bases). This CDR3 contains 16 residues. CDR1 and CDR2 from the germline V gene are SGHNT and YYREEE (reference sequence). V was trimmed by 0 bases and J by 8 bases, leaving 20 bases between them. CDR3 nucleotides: TGTGCCAGCAGCTTGGAAGGCCGGGGGGTTACTATCGGCTACACCTTC. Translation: CASSLEGRGVTIGYTF. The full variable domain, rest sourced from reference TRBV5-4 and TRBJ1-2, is ETGVTQSPTHLIKTRGQQVTLRCSSQSGHNTVSWYQQALGQGPQFIFQYYREEENGRGNFPPRFSGLQFPNYSSELNVNALELDDSALYLCASSLEGRGVTIGYTFGSGTRLTVV.

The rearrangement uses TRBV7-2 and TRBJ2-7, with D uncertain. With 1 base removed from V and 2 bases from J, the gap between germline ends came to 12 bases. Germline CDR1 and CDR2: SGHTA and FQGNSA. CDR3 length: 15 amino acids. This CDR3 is CASSLGESPPYEQYF. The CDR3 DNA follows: TGTGCCAGCAGCTTAGGCGAGTCTCCCCCCTACGAGCAGTACTTC. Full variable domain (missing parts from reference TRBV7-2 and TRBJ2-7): GAGVSQSPSNKVTEKGKDVELRCDPISGHTALYWYRQSLGQGLEFLIYFQGNSAPDKSGLPSDRFSAERTGGSVSTLTIQRTQQEDSAVYLCASSLGESPPYEQYFGPGTRLTVT.